Listed below are T cell receptor beta chains from one sample, sequenced in a study of OX40 agonist ivuxolimab in advanced cancers. Clones were sequenced by immunoSEQ multiplex PCR, and TCRdb holds only the in-frame ones, with some missing. The data contain roughly 36,000 clones, 65% to 75% of them singletons. The material was CD4+ or CD8+ T cells sorted from blood, obtained in a trial of the OX40 agonist ivuxolimab. The receptor set was obtained from an adult with an advanced solid tumor such as melanoma, head and neck, liver or kidney cancer. CDR3s include the opening cysteine and the closing phenylalanine or tryptophan. The order of the fields is D gene, clone size, J gene, CDR3 length, V gene, CDR3 protein, CDR3 DNA. A D gene is named only where the DNA matches it firmly. Rows may omit the clone size; those that give it use once, few, many or a size class.

>TRBD1|-|TRBJ2-5|13|TRBV4-1
CASSQWDRETQYF
TGCGCCAGCAGCCAATGGGACAGGGAGACCCAGTACTTC
>TRBD2|-|TRBJ2-5|14|TRBV2
CATRLAGGRETQYF
TGTGCCACTCGACTAGCGGGGGGGCGTGAGACCCAGTACTTC
>TRBD2|few|TRBJ2-1|16|TRBV27
CASSYLGTSGGNEQFF
TGTGCCAGCAGTTACCTCGGGACTAGCGGGGGCAATGAGCAGTTCTTC
>TRBD1|-|TRBJ2-4|18|TRBV7-2
CASSPGSRTGVAKNIQYF
TGTGCCAGCAGCCCAGGATCAAGGACAGGGGTGGCCAAAAACATTCAGTACTTC
>-|-|TRBJ2-3|19|TRBV7-9
CASGFDGDTRRGYTDTQYF
TGTGCCAGCGGATTTGACGGGGACACTCGAAGAGGTTACACAGACACGCAGTATTTT
>-|-|TRBJ1-1|14|TRBV7-6
CASSLAGGGTEAFF
TGTGCCAGCAGCTTAGCGGGGGGGGGCACTGAAGCTTTCTTT
>-|-|TRBJ2-7|11|TRBV27
CASSSSREQYF
TGTGCCAGCAGTTCAAGTCGCGAGCAGTACTTC
>-|-|TRBJ2-5|13|TRBV5-4
CASSLGTEETQYF
TGTGCCAGCAGCTTGGGGACAGAAGAGACCCAGTACTTC
>TRBD2|medium-sized|TRBJ2-3|15|TRBV10-3
CAIPTSGGPGDTQYF
TGTGCCATCCCGACTAGCGGGGGGCCGGGAGATACGCAGTATTTT
>-|medium-sized|TRBJ1-3|16|TRBV10-3
CAISDFGAGRRNTIYF
TGTGCCATCAGTGACTTTGGGGCAGGGCGGAGAAACACCATATATTTT
>TRBD1|once|TRBJ2-5|13|TRBV29-1
CSVQRDRGETQYF
TGCAGCGTTCAAAGGGACAGGGGGGAGACCCAGTACTTC
>-|-|TRBJ1-2|13|TRBV6-6
CASTRGPNYGYTF
TGTGCCAGCACGCGGGGGCCTAACTATGGCTACACCTTC
>-|-|TRBJ2-5|14|TRBV29-1
CSVSPGRGRETQYF
TGCAGCGTCTCCCCTGGGCGGGGGCGTGAGACCCAGTACTTC
>-|-|TRBJ2-4|15|TRBV11-2
CASSSAVIAKNIQYF
TGTGCCAGCAGCTCGGCGGTAATAGCCAAAAACATTCAGTACTTC
>TRBD1|-|TRBJ1-2|14|TRBV7-2
CASSLEARGHGYTF
TGTGCCAGCAGCTTAGAGGCCAGGGGGCATGGCTACACCTTC
>-|-|TRBJ2-4|14|TRBV2
CASSPTTGGNIQYF
TGTGCCAGCAGTCCCACAACTGGAGGAAACATTCAGTACTTC
>-|-|TRBJ2-2|12|TRBV11-3
CASSLWTGELFF
TGTGCCAGCAGCTTGTGGACCGGGGAGCTGTTTTTT
>-|few|TRBJ2-7|13|TRBV6-6
CASSSVSGYEQYF
TGTGCCAGCAGTTCCGTCTCGGGCTACGAGCAGTACTTC
>-|-|TRBJ1-5|14|TRBV6-1
CASSTGGGNQPQHF
TGTGCCAGCAGCACCGGAGGGGGCAATCAGCCCCAGCATTTT
>TRBD1|few|TRBJ1-6|15|TRBV5-5
CASSWTGVQGSPLHF
TGTGCCAGCAGTTGGACAGGGGTACAGGGTTCACCCCTCCACTTT
>TRBD2|-|TRBJ2-5|13|TRBV10-3
CACGGAGQETQYF
TGTGCTTGCGGGGGGGCAGGTCAAGAGACCCAGTACTTC
>-|-|TRBJ1-2|13|TRBV7-8
CASSPQNNYGYTF
TGTGCCAGCAGCCCACAGAATAACTATGGCTACACCTTC
>TRBD1|-|TRBJ1-6|15|TRBV7-6
CASSLGGQGHSPLHF
TGTGCCAGCAGCTTGGGGGGACAGGGCCATTCACCCCTCCACTTT
>-|-|TRBJ1-4|11|TRBV6-1
CASSDREKLFF
TGTGCCAGCAGTGACAGAGAAAAACTGTTTTTT
>-|-|TRBJ1-2|12|TRBV7-2
CASSSALYGYTF
TGTGCCAGCAGCTCGGCGCTTTATGGCTACACCTTC
>-|-|TRBJ1-1|15|TRBV21-1
CASRGRYTIRTEAFF
TGTGCCAGCAGGGGACGATACACAATTCGCACTGAAGCTTTCTTT
>-|-|TRBJ2-5|15|TRBV9
CASSVATGGQETQYF
TGTGCCAGCAGCGTAGCGACCGGCGGGCAAGAGACCCAGTACTTC